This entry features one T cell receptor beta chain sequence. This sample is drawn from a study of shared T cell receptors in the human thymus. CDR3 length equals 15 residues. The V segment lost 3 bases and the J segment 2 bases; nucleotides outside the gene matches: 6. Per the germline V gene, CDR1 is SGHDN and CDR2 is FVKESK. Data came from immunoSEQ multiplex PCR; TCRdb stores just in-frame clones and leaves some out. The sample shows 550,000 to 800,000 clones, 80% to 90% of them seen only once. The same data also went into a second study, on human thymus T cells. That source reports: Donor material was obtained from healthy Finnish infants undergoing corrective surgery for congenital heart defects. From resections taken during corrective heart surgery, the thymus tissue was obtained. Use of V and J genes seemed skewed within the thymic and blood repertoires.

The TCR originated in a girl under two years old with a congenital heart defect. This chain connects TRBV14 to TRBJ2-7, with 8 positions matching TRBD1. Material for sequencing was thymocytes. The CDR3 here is CASSHLDRGAYEQYF. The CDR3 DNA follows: TGTGCCAGCAGCCACTTAGACAGGGGTGCCTACGAGCAGTACTTC. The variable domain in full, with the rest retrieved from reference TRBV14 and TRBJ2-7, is EAGVTQFPSHSVIEKGQTVTLRCDPISGHDNLYWYRRVMGKEIKFLLHFVKESKQDESGMPNNRFLAERTGGTYSTLKVQPAELEDSGVYFCASSHLDRGAYEQYFGPGTRLTVT.